Listed below are T cell receptor beta chains from one sample, sequenced in a study of cytotoxic CD8 clonotypes in ibrutinib-treated CLL. Assay: immunoSEQ multiplex PCR; the TCRdb copy retains only in-frame clones and omits some. The sample yields about 200,000 clones, 75% to 85% seen once. The source was PBMCs, collected after 12 months of ibrutinib treatment. These receptors were collected from a human donor with chronic lymphocytic leukemia. The CDR3 runs from the conserved cysteine through the conserved F or W. Each record gives: CDR3 DNA, CDR3 protein, V gene, J gene, CDR3 length, clone size, D gene. A D gene is named only where the DNA matches it firmly. Rows may omit the clone size; those that give it use once, few, many or a size class.

DNA: TGCGCCAGCAGTCTTTCCCGGGGGAACACTGAAGCTTTCTTT
CDR3: CASSLSRGNTEAFF
V: TRBV5-1
J: TRBJ1-1
length: 14
size: .
D: .

DNA: TGTGCCAGCAGCTTAGATCTGGACAATGAGCAGTTCTTC
CDR3: CASSLDLDNEQFF
V: TRBV11-2
J: TRBJ2-1
length: 13
size: .
D: .

DNA: TGTGCCAGCAGCGTGGGACAGGGGGCCAAAAACATTCAGTACTTC
CDR3: CASSVGQGAKNIQYF
V: TRBV9
J: TRBJ2-4
length: 15
size: .
D: TRBD1

DNA: TGTGCCAGCAGCCTCGAGGGAGTGGGGCCGACTAATGAAAAACTGTTTTTT
CDR3: CASSLEGVGPTNEKLFF
V: TRBV7-9
J: TRBJ1-4
length: 17
size: .
D: .

DNA: TGTGCCATCAGTGAGTCGGGACTAGCGAGCTCCTACAATGAGCAGTTCTTC
CDR3: CAISESGLASSYNEQFF
V: TRBV10-3
J: TRBJ2-1
length: 17
size: few
D: TRBD2

DNA: TGTGCCAGCAGCTTAGGCAATGAGCAGTTCTTC
CDR3: CASSLGNEQFF
V: TRBV7-6
J: TRBJ2-1
length: 11
size: .
D: .

DNA: TGTGCCAGCAGTGAACCTGGGACAGGGAAAAACATTCAGTACTTC
CDR3: CASSEPGTGKNIQYF
V: TRBV6-1
J: TRBJ2-4
length: 15
size: once
D: TRBD1

DNA: TGTGCCAGCAGTTTGTCGCTAGGAGCGTTCGAGCAGTACTTC
CDR3: CASSLSLGAFEQYF
V: TRBV28
J: TRBJ2-7
length: 14
size: once
D: .

DNA: TGTGCCAGCTCACCACGGGACAGGGGGACTGAAAAACTGTTTTTT
CDR3: CASSPRDRGTEKLFF
V: TRBV18
J: TRBJ1-4
length: 15
size: few
D: TRBD1

DNA: TGTGCCAGCAGGGAGACAGGTGGTGGCCAGCCCCAGCATTTT
CDR3: CASRETGGGQPQHF
V: TRBV6-1
J: TRBJ1-5
length: 14
size: once
D: .

DNA: TGCGCCAGCAGCTTGGAGGTCTCAACTGAAGCTTTCTTT
CDR3: CASSLEVSTEAFF
V: TRBV5-1
J: TRBJ1-1
length: 13
size: .
D: .

DNA: TGTGCCACCCTAGCGGGGGATAGCCAAGAGACCCAGTACTTC
CDR3: CATLAGDSQETQYF
V: TRBV6-1
J: TRBJ2-5
length: 14
size: few
D: TRBD2

DNA: TGTGCCAGCAGCACCGGACAGGGCCTAAGCTCCTACAATGAGCAGTTCTTC
CDR3: CASSTGQGLSSYNEQFF
V: TRBV7-9
J: TRBJ2-1
length: 17
size: .
D: TRBD1

DNA: TGTGCCAGCATCCCCTCTCCCCGGGAGGGGACTGAGCAGTTCTTC
CDR3: CASIPSPREGTEQFF
V: TRBV7-8
J: TRBJ2-1
length: 15
size: .
D: TRBD2

DNA: TGTGCCAGCAGCTTGGCGACCACGTCTTTTTACGAGCAGTACTTC
CDR3: CASSLATTSFYEQYF
V: TRBV5-6
J: TRBJ2-7
length: 15
size: .
D: .

DNA: TGTGCCAGTAGCCGGGACAGGGGCGGCAATCAGCCCCAGCATTTT
CDR3: CASSRDRGGNQPQHF
V: TRBV19
J: TRBJ1-5
length: 15
size: once
D: TRBD1

DNA: TGTGCCAGCGAGGTGGGGGGGCCCTCGGGTGAGCAGTTCTTC
CDR3: CASEVGGPSGEQFF
V: TRBV5-4
J: TRBJ2-1
length: 14
size: few
D: .

DNA: TGTGCCATCAGTGATAGCGGGAGTGGCACCGGGGAGCTGTTTTTT
CDR3: CAISDSGSGTGELFF
V: TRBV10-3
J: TRBJ2-2
length: 15
size: .
D: TRBD2

DNA: TGTGCCTGGAGTAAATATCCAGAGCAGTTCTTC
CDR3: CAWSKYPEQFF
V: TRBV30
J: TRBJ2-1
length: 11
size: .
D: .

DNA: TGTGCCAGTAGTAAAGGGGGAATAGCCTACGAGCAGTACTTC
CDR3: CASSKGGIAYEQYF
V: TRBV19
J: TRBJ2-7
length: 14
size: .
D: .

DNA: TGTGCCAGCAGCTTAGCGCGAGGTACCGACAATCAGCCCCAGCATTTT
CDR3: CASSLARGTDNQPQHF
V: TRBV7-9
J: TRBJ1-5
length: 16
size: .
D: .

DNA: TGTGCCACCAGCAAAGGAGGGACAGCATCCTACGAGCAGTACTTC
CDR3: CATSKGGTASYEQYF
V: TRBV15
J: TRBJ2-7
length: 15
size: .
D: .

DNA: TGTGCCAGTAGTACCGTACTAGCGGGGTCAAACATTCAGTACTTC
CDR3: CASSTVLAGSNIQYF
V: TRBV19
J: TRBJ2-4
length: 15
size: .
D: TRBD2

DNA: TGTGCCAGCAGGCCCGGGACTAGCGGGGGGGCCTACGAGCAGTACTTC
CDR3: CASRPGTSGGAYEQYF
V: TRBV6-6
J: TRBJ2-7
length: 16
size: .
D: TRBD2

DNA: TGCGCCAGCAGCTTGGCAAGCGGGAGCGGCACAGATACGCAGTATTTT
CDR3: CASSLASGSGTDTQYF
V: TRBV5-1
J: TRBJ2-3
length: 16
size: .
D: TRBD2

DNA: TGTGCCAGCAGCCAAGATGAGGGGTTGAACACTGAAGCTTTCTTT
CDR3: CASSQDEGLNTEAFF
V: TRBV4-2
J: TRBJ1-1
length: 15
size: .
D: .

DNA: TGTGCCAGCTCACCACGGCGAGCGGGGAAAGCCTACGAGCAGTACTTC
CDR3: CASSPRRAGKAYEQYF
V: TRBV18
J: TRBJ2-7
length: 16
size: .
D: TRBD2

DNA: TGTGCCAGCAGCTTAGGCAGGGTTGAGACCCAGTACTTC
CDR3: CASSLGRVETQYF
V: TRBV7-9
J: TRBJ2-5
length: 13
size: .
D: .

DNA: TGTGCCAGCAGTGGTACAGGGATTGCCAATGAGCAGTTCTTC
CDR3: CASSGTGIANEQFF
V: TRBV25-1
J: TRBJ2-1
length: 14
size: .
D: .